This T cell receptor beta chain was observed in a study of shared clonotypes between healthy human individuals. The study's findings and limits: Among donors, sharing of clonotypes was expected to be affected by sequencing depth. Sharing across four donors was highest in naive CD4 (approximately 5%) and lowest in memory CD8 (roughly 0.4%).

Measured with immunoSEQ multiplex PCR; TCRdb has only the in-frame clones, and not every one. The sample records nearly 2 million clones, 85% to 95% being singletons. CDR3 length equals 15 residues. Trimming took off 5 bases at V and 5 bases at J, with 16 bases between the two ends. CDR1 and CDR2 (germline): MGHRA, YSYEKL. Selected positively for CCR7 and CD45RO-negative, naive CD8 cells excluded terminally differentiated effector memory CD45RA+ cells. Nashville, Tennessee was home to all donors, who were Caucasian adults. A word on this clone: The target antigen is unknown.

The sequenced sample consisted of naive CD8+ T cells sorted from blood. This TCR was recovered from a man aged 18 to 30 in good health. The chain employs TRBV4-1 and TRBJ1-5; D is possibly TRBD1 (6 bases). CDR3 coding DNA: TGCGCCAGCAGCTCCGTCGGGGGCTCGGATCAGCCCCAGCATTTT. Encoded protein: CASSSVGGSDQPQHF.